A selection of T cell receptor beta chains follows, all from one sample in a study of blood T cell repertoires in COVID-19. Some clones are missing from TCRdb's copy, which holds only in-frame ones; the method was immunoSEQ multiplex PCR. The sample has about 160,000 clones; about 84% are singletons. Source material: PBMCs or T cells enriched from blood (not recorded which). The receptors derive from a woman aged 40 to 50 with acute COVID-19. The CDR3 runs from the conserved cysteine through the conserved F or W. A D gene is named only where the DNA matches it firmly.

TRBD2	TRBV9	TRBJ2-5	CASSVGNSGRERETQYF
TRBD1	TRBV2	TRBJ2-5	CASSVGTGQQETQYF
TRBD2	TRBV18	TRBJ2-1	CASSPQEPGLAGVGYNEQFF
TRBD2	TRBV3-1/TRBV3-2	TRBJ2-3	CASSPTPGLAGGADTQYF
TRBD1	TRBV29-1	TRBJ1-1	CSVVEQGDEAFF
NA	TRBV2	TRBJ2-1	CASSTHPQTRTNEQFF
NA	TRBV5-1	TRBJ1-2	CASKGAHYGYTF
TRBD1	TRBV19	TRBJ2-1	CASSRDRDYNEQFF
NA	TRBV6-5	TRBJ2-3	CASSLPSAADTQYF
TRBD1	TRBV19	TRBJ1-2	CASSRTGGLFPNYGYTF
NA	TRBV2	TRBJ2-1	CASRTRDIGRGRQFF
TRBD1	TRBV3-1/TRBV3-2	TRBJ2-7	CASSQAGTGTYEQYF
NA	TRBV28	TRBJ2-1	CASSRTGTSYNEQFF
TRBD1	TRBV2	TRBJ1-2	CASSVVRSGGDHGYTF
NA	TRBV11-1	TRBJ1-1	CASSLYRGVTEAFF
TRBD2	TRBV5-5	TRBJ2-2	CASSLVAGVATGELFF
TRBD1	TRBV5-5	TRBJ1-5	CASSLGGGEINQPQHF
TRBD1	TRBV6-1	TRBJ1-5	CASSDDRGFRNQPQHF
NA	TRBV9	TRBJ1-1	CASSVGGGVAEAFF
TRBD1	TRBV4-1	TRBJ1-4	CASSQEGTVNEKLFF
NA	TRBV30	TRBJ2-1	CAWTTTNEQFF
TRBD2	TRBV19	TRBJ2-3	CASSSLAGANTDTQYF
NA	TRBV18	TRBJ2-1	CASSPGSGPSYNEQFF
NA	TRBV5-4	TRBJ1-2	CASSLGGGFYGYTF
NA	TRBV29-1	TRBJ1-4	CSVEDEEKLFF
NA	TRBV3-1/TRBV3-2	TRBJ1-2	CASSHSTGGDSVRGYTF
NA	TRBV18	TRBJ1-2	CASSPPTVPNYGYTF
NA	TRBV12-3/TRBV12-4	TRBJ2-3	CASSLRRTDTQYF